This TCR beta chain is from a study of blood T cell repertoires in COVID-19. The data were produced by immunoSEQ multiplex PCR, yet TCRdb's version contains in-frame clones alone and is incomplete. The top ten hold more than 5% of the sample, which has roughly 180,000 clones, 80% to 85% seen once. After removal of 11 bases from V and 0 bases from J, the junction contained 7 bases not matched to a gene. The CDR3 is 14 residues long. Germline values: CDR1 ENHRY, CDR2 SYGVKD. This chain connects TRBV10-3 to TRBJ2-3, with 8 bases fitting TRBD2. Sequencing used peripheral blood. This sequence was found in a woman younger than 45 with acute or convalescent COVID-19. The CDR3 coding sequence is TGTGCCCGGGGGGGCAACATAAGCACAGATACGCAGTATTTT. Translated: CARGGNISTDTQYF.